One TCR beta chain is described in this entry. This sample was taken from a study of blood T cell repertoires in COVID-19. Background on the study: Italy, Spain and the United States were the sources of the convalescent and acute COVID-19 samples. The cDNA or gDNA used as material had been derived from T cells, B-cell-depleted T cells, or PBMCs.

Original data processing: Amplification from reference gene primers served as the basis for estimated nucleated cell counts. TCRdb keeps only in-frame clones here, not all; method: immunoSEQ multiplex PCR. V, J and clone size derive from that table, while D and trimming were established from the DNA sequence. The repertoire holds 470,000 or so clones, with roughly 88% as singletons. The material sequenced was peripheral blood. The source is a human donor in a cohort sampled during active COVID-19.

This chain's CDR3 is CASSLPGQGPGREKLFF. CDR3 nucleotides: TGTGCCAGCTCTCTCCCGGGACAGGGTCCCGGGCGTGAAAAACTGTTTTTT. This chain joins TRBV28 and TRBJ1-4; 9 bases line up with TRBD1. Trimming cost V 8 bases and J 7 bases; bases outside gene matches: 17. The germline gives CDR1 MDHEN, CDR2 SYDVKM. The CDR3 totals 17 residues.